The clone carrying this TCR beta chain was counted ten times or more. These data come from a study of blood T cells in healthy people across ages. The CDR3 contains 15 residues. CDR1 is MNHNY and CDR2 is SVGAGI in the germline V gene (reference sequence). Unmatched junction bases numbered 8, after V lost 4 bases and J lost 5 bases. Total RNA, at least 5.5 micrograms per sample, came from PBMCs. Using a J-beta primer mix together with a sample-barcoded 5' primer, a second PCR was run for roughly 7 to 12 cycles. Each cDNA molecule carried a tag from a template-switch adaptor that contained 12 random nucleotides. A single record per CDR3 protein comes from TCRdb applying MiXCR to the 5' RACE reads. This table has around 580,000 distinct CDR3 sequences, around half appearing once.

The chain employs TRBV6-6 and TRBJ2-1; TRBD2 matches at 7 bases. The source is a man older than 75 in good health. Sequences were obtained from blood. In nucleotides, the CDR3 is TGTGCCAGCAGTTGGCTAGCGGCGAGGAACAATGAGCAGTTCTTC. Protein product: CASSWLAARNNEQFF.